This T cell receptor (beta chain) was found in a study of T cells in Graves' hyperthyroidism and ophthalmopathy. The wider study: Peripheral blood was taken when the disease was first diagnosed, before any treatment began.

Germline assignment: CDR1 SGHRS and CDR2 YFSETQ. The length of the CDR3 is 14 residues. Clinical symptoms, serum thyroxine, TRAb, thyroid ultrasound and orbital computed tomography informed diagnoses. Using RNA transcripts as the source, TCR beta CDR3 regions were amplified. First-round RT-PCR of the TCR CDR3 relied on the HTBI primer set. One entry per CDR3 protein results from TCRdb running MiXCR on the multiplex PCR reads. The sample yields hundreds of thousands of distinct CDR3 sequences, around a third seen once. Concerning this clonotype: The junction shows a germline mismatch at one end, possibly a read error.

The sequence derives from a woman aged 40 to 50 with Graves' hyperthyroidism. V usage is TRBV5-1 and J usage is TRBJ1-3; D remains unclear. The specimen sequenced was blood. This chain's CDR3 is CASSLGISGNTIHF. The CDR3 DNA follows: TGCGCCAGCAGCCTAGGGATCTCTGGAAACACCATACATTTT.